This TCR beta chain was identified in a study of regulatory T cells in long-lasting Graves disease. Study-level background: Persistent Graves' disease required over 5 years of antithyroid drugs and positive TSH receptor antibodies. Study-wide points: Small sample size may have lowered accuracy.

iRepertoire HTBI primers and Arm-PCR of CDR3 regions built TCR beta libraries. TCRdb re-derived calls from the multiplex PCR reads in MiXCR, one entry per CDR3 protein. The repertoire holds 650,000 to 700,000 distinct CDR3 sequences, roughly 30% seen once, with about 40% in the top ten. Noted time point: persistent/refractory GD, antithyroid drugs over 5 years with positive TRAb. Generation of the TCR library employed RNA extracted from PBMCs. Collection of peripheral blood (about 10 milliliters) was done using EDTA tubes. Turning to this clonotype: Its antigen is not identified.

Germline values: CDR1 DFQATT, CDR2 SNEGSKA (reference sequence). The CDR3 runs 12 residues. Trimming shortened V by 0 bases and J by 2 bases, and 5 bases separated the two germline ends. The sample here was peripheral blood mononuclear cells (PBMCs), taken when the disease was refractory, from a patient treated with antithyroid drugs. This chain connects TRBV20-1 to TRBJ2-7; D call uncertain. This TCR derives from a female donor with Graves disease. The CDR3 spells CSAREGTYEQYF. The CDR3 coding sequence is TGCAGTGCTAGAGAGGGGACCTACGAGCAGTACTTC.